The present T cell receptor (beta chain) was sequenced within a study of response to subunit inactivated influenza vaccine (dated by TCRdb to 2017 to 2018). For the wider study: Deep quantitative profiling of the T cell receptor repertoire was used in the study to follow responses to a trivalent subunit inactivated influenza vaccine.

Details on this clonotype: Its cognate antigen has yet to be identified. No much larger clone is present one base from it, and per-base qualities are unavailable.

Libraries were built with RT-PCR. The reads were generated on an Illumina HiSeq 2500. TCRdb itself trimmed the public reads at Q25 with fastp, ran MiXCR and retained productive beta chains. All rows with the same CDR3 protein become a single entry with the most common DNA and genes. The sample data list 500,000 to 550,000 distinct CDR3 sequences, and around 7.7% of these were observed just once. Approximately 14% of the sample is taken by the ten largest. General findings and caveats noted by the study authors: It was suggested by the authors that each seasonal influenza vaccination may recruit only a limited number of new T cells.

The sequenced sample was PBMCs from blood, obtained roughly 24 months after vaccination. This TCR came from a man between 50 and 70 years old who received an inactivated influenza vaccine. Donor details come from another sample of the same person, matched by shared clones.

The CDR3 region has the sequence CSARGGFTEAFF. The DNA sequence is TGCAGTGCTAGAGGGGGCTTCACTGAAGCTTTCTTT. The chain is encoded by TRBV20-1 joined to TRBJ1-1; the D segment could be TRBD1, given 5 matching bases. V is reduced by 1 base and J by 4 bases, leaving a spacing of 7 bases between them. CDR1 DFQATT and CDR2 SNEGSKA are derived from the germline V gene (reference sequence). The CDR3 runs 12 residues from the cysteine to the phenylalanine. The CDR3 DNA has 36 bases and is translated from base 1.